The rows below give T cell receptor beta chains drawn from one sample of a study of radiotherapy plus CTLA-4 blockade in lung cancer. This table comes from immunoSEQ multiplex PCR, and its TCRdb copy is limited to in-frame clones, with some not included. The sample lists some 62,000 clones; approximately 80% were seen once. The sample was peripheral blood, taken from a patient treated with radiotherapy plus ipilimumab. The receptors originated from a human donor with non-small cell lung cancer who had a complete response to radiotherapy plus ipilimumab. CDR3s include the opening cysteine and the closing phenylalanine or tryptophan. The order of the fields is V gene, J gene, CDR3 protein.

TRBV10-1	TRBJ1-3	CASSESVDPGNTIYF
TRBV7-9	TRBJ2-3	CASSAPGTVTDTQYF
TRBV7-2	TRBJ2-3	CASSLVGRGPDTQYF
TRBV7-8	TRBJ2-3	CASSLAVAPTDTQYF
TRBV9	TRBJ1-5	CASSVDGGRPQHF
TRBV6-4	TRBJ1-5	CASSPGGQGNNQPQHF
TRBV18	TRBJ2-5	CASLRGLQETQYF
TRBV9	TRBJ1-2	CASSVLASNYGYTF
TRBV4-3	TRBJ2-1	CASSQDFSGGADEQFF
TRBV6-5	TRBJ2-1	CASSLDRQGVNEQFF
TRBV9	TRBJ1-2	CASSDRMDRSYGYTF
TRBV5-1	TRBJ1-1	CASSLLDKDTEAFF
TRBV30	TRBJ1-1	CAWAISKATEAFF
TRBV30	TRBJ1-6	CAWSQGQGDSPLHF
TRBV5-1	TRBJ2-3	CASSFSLAADTDTQYF